A single T cell receptor (beta chain) is shown here with its context. Its antigen is unidentified. The CDR3 contains 14 residues. The V end was cut by 5 bases, the J end by 5 bases, with 16 bases between. CDR1 is SGHRS and CDR2 is YFSETQ in the germline V gene. The data are from a study of PD-1 blockade in classical Hodgkin lymphoma. Notes on the study in general: Nivolumab starters within 1 year of ASCT were excluded.

Time point of the sample: cycle 4 day 1 (C4D1), after six to seven weeks of nivolumab. Each of the patients experienced relapse following autologous stem cell transplantation, and their brentuximab vedotin exposure differed. Best responses fell into complete response, partial response or progressive disease. Here immunoSEQ multiplex PCR was the method, and the copy in TCRdb shows in-frame clones only, minus some. This table holds fewer than 100,000 clones, about 93% found once. The sample was peripheral blood mononuclear cells (PBMCs), taken before the fourth cycle of nivolumab. The gene calls are TRBV5-1 and TRBJ1-2; D may be TRBD1 (5 bases). This sequence was found in a human donor with classical Hodgkin lymphoma. The CDR3 DNA is TGCGCCAGCAGATATGACACCGGGGCTTATGGCTACACCTTC. It yields the protein CASRYDTGAYGYTF.